Following are 15 T cell receptor beta chains from one sample sequenced in a study of shared clonotypes between healthy human individuals. Measured with immunoSEQ multiplex PCR; TCRdb has only the in-frame clones, and not every one. The sample contains about 1.5 million clones, around 97% of which appear only once. Sequenced sample: naive CD4+ T cells sorted from blood. As to subset: CD45RA+ positively selected. The origin of the receptors is a man aged 25-45 years in good health.

The chain carries TRBV10-2 and TRBJ1-1; D is possibly TRBD1 (5 bases). Germline V gene lookup returns CDR1 WSHSY and CDR2 SAAADI. The CDR3 runs 16 residues. The V end was cut by 6 bases, the J end by 0 bases, with 17 bases between. CDR3 loop: CASRAGQGAMNTEAFF. CDR3 coding DNA: TGCGCCAGCAGGGCGGGGCAGGGTGCAATGAACACTGAAGCTTTCTTT.

The chain carries TRBV15 and TRBJ1-1; D not certain. This CDR3 contains 15 residues. Germline CDR1 reads LNHNV; CDR2 reads YYDKDF (reference sequence). The V and J ends lost 0 bases and 5 bases respectively, with 13 bases between them. The DNA of the CDR3 is TGTGCCACCAGCAGAGAGCAGGTCGCGGGGACTGAAGCTTTCTTT. This translates into CATSREQVAGTEAFF.

This chain connects TRBV7-2 to TRBJ2-2, with 9 bases lining up with TRBD1. This CDR3 spans 17 amino acids. The trim removed 2 bases at V and 0 bases at J, leaving 4 bases unmatched. Germline V gene lookup returns CDR1 SGHTA and CDR2 FQGNSA. The chain's CDR3 is CASSLTRDRANTGELFF. The DNA for the CDR3 is TGTGCCAGCAGCTTAACCCGGGACAGGGCGAACACCGGGGAGCTGTTTTTT.

Regarding this clone: Other nucleotide sequences from this sample produce the same CDR3. The rearrangement uses TRBV7-2 and TRBJ1-4, with D unresolved. Germline V gene data show CDR1 as SGHTA and CDR2 as FQGNSA. The V end was cut by 5 bases, the J end by 0 bases, with 13 bases between. There are 16 residues in the CDR3. CDR3: CASSLVVSATNEKLFF. The CDR3 DNA reads as TGTGCCAGCAGCCTAGTGGTGTCTGCAACTAATGAAAAACTGTTTTTT.

The chain carries TRBV18 and TRBJ2-2, with 9 bases fitting TRBD2. The trim removed 10 bases at V and 5 bases at J, leaving 5 bases unmatched. The CDR3 loop spans 13 amino acids. Germline V CDR1 and CDR2: KGHSH, LQKENI. The CDR3 reads CANRGLATGELFF. The DNA of the CDR3 is TGTGCCAACCGGGGACTAGCTACCGGGGAGCTGTTTTTT.

The chain is built from TRBV10-3 and TRBJ2-7; D ambiguous. V was trimmed by 3 bases and J by 2 bases, leaving 8 bases between them. CDR3 length: 13 residues. Germline V gives CDR1 ENHRY, CDR2 SYGVKD. As DNA, the CDR3 is TGTGCCATCAGTGAACGGCCGGCCTACGAGCAGTACTTC. It translates to CAISERPAYEQYF.

V usage is TRBV18 and J usage is TRBJ1-5; D call uncertain. Between the trimmed V and J ends, which lost 4 bases and 1 base, there was a span of 14 bases. The CDR3 has 16 amino acids. Germline lookup yields CDR1 KGHSH and CDR2 LQKENI. CDR3 loop: CASSQSPFGSNQPQHF. The CDR3 DNA follows: TGTGCCAGCTCACAATCCCCTTTCGGGAGCAATCAGCCCCAGCATTTT. Variable domain in full (rest from reference TRBV18 and TRBJ1-5): NAGVMQNPRHLVRRRGQEARLRCSPMKGHSHVYWYRQLPEEGLKFMVYLQKENIIDESGMPKERFSAEFPKEGPSILRIQQVVRGDSAAYFCASSQSPFGSNQPQHFGDGTRLSIL.

The chain recombines TRBV5-4 with TRBJ2-7; 9 bases match TRBD2. Looked up from germline, CDR1 is SGHNT and CDR2 is YYREEE (reference sequence). After removal of 4 bases from V and 2 bases from J, the junction contained 13 bases not matched to a gene. The CDR3 runs to 17 residues. The CDR3: CASSHGGIAGVPYEQYF. The DNA for the CDR3 is TGTGCCAGCAGCCACGGGGGGATAGCGGGGGTGCCCTACGAGCAGTACTTC.

This clone was counted a single time. The gene calls are TRBV2 and TRBJ1-3, with 8 bases matching TRBD1. With V trimmed by 6 bases and J by 4 bases, 5 bases remained unmatched. In germline, CDR1 is SNHLY, CDR2 FYNNEI. This CDR3 region has 14 residues. The CDR3 reads CASRETGVGNTIYF. The CDR3 DNA is TGTGCCAGCAGAGAGACAGGGGTCGGAAACACCATATATTTT.

The genes are TRBV10-3 and TRBJ1-4, with 8 bases lining up with TRBD1. Germline lookup yields CDR1 ENHRY and CDR2 SYGVKD. The trim removed 2 bases at V and 4 bases at J, leaving 6 bases unmatched. This CDR3 has 16 residues. CDR3 in amino acids: CAISEGRTGSNEKLFF. Written as DNA, the CDR3 is TGTGCCATCAGTGAGGGAAGGACAGGGAGTAATGAAAAACTGTTTTTT.

J is TRBJ2-5 and V is TRBV4-1, with 7 bases identical to TRBD1. The CDR3 consists of 16 residues. The V and J ends lost 2 bases and 2 bases, in that order; junction bases with no gene match: 8. Germline CDR1 is MGHRA and CDR2 is YSYEKL. This chain's CDR3 is CASSQPGQEKQETQYF. CDR3 DNA sequence: TGCGCCAGCAGCCAACCAGGACAGGAGAAACAAGAGACCCAGTACTTC.

This clone was seen only once. The chain is built from TRBV11-3 and TRBJ2-2, with 10 bases aligning to TRBD2. The CDR3 is 16 amino acids. Trimming took 2 bases from V and 7 from J; bases not matched to a gene: 7. The germline V gene has CDR1 SGHNT and CDR2 YENEEA. The CDR3 loop reads CASSLLLAGVNGELFF. The CDR3 region has the DNA TGTGCCAGCAGCTTACTCCTAGCGGGAGTTAACGGGGAGCTGTTTTTT.

V usage is TRBV6-1 and J usage is TRBJ1-5; the D is unclear. Germline CDR1 is MNHNS and CDR2 is SASEGT. V dropped 8 bases and J dropped 6 bases, with 14 bases sitting between them. The CDR3 length is 13 residues. The CDR3 sequence is CASSRYGGQPQHF. CDR3 sequence (DNA): TGTGCCAGCTCAAGGTACGGCGGTCAGCCCCAGCATTTT.

The genes are TRBV6-5 and TRBJ2-1; D may be TRBD2 (6 bases). V shed 5 bases and J shed 0 bases, with 11 bases lying between them. This CDR3 spans 15 amino acids. The V gene's germline CDR1 is MNHEY and CDR2 SVGAGI. CDR3 region: CASSGGTLSYNEQFF. CDR3 DNA sequence: TGTGCCAGCAGTGGGGGGACGCTCTCCTACAATGAGCAGTTCTTC.

The rearrangement uses TRBV5-4 and TRBJ1-3; TRBD1 is a possible D gene (5 bases). The CDR3 loop spans 15 amino acids. V lost 3 bases, J lost 3 bases, and 13 bases lay in between. The germline gives CDR1 SGHNT, CDR2 YYREEE (reference sequence). The CDR3 loop is CASSSARARGNTIYF. The DNA of the CDR3 is TGTGCCAGCAGCTCCGCCAGGGCTCGTGGAAACACCATATATTTT.